This is a list of T cell receptor beta chains from one sample in a study of cytomegalovirus exposure and HLA in healthy donors. Libraries were prepared by immunoSEQ multiplex PCR; TCRdb keeps only in-frame clonotypes and omits some of them. The sample records 150,000 or so clones, roughly 65% being singletons. Input material: PBMCs. The receptors were gathered from a man in his late teens or twenties in good health and CMV-seropositive. The CDR3 runs from the conserved cysteine through the conserved F or W. The order of the fields is CDR3 protein, CDR3 DNA, clone size, J gene, D gene, V gene. A D gene is named only where the DNA matches it firmly. Size is stated for part of the rows, as once, few or many counts, or as a class when the clone is expanded.

CDR3: CASRRSGEGQPQHF; DNA: TGTGCCAGCCGCCGCTCAGGGGAAGGTCAGCCCCAGCATTTT; size: .; J: TRBJ1-5; D: .; V: TRBV27
CDR3: CASSLTGSELFF; DNA: TGTGCCAGCAGCTTGACAGGGTCGGAACTGTTTTTT; size: .; J: TRBJ1-4; D: .; V: TRBV5-6
CDR3: CASSESLSGQPQHF; DNA: TGTGCCAGCAGTGAATCCCTTTCAGGTCAGCCCCAGCATTTT; size: few; J: TRBJ1-5; D: .; V: TRBV2
CDR3: CASSGRDAPNQPQHF; DNA: TGTGCCAGCAGTGGCAGGGATGCCCCAAATCAGCCCCAGCATTTT; size: .; J: TRBJ1-5; D: .; V: TRBV2
CDR3: CARLIIEGGPGENEQFF; DNA: TGTGCCAGACTGATTATAGAGGGAGGGCCTGGGGAGAATGAGCAGTTCTTC; size: .; J: TRBJ2-1; D: TRBD2; V: TRBV11-3
CDR3: CASSPLTGWYTEAFF; DNA: TGTGCCAGCAGCCCCTTGACAGGGTGGTACACTGAAGCTTTCTTT; size: .; J: TRBJ1-1; D: TRBD1; V: TRBV9
CDR3: CASSSAGDKAEAFF; DNA: TGTGCCAGCAGTTCCGCGGGCGACAAAGCTGAAGCTTTCTTT; size: .; J: TRBJ1-1; D: .; V: TRBV28
CDR3: CASSETGRGNYGYTF; DNA: TGTGCCAGCAGTGAAACTGGCAGGGGGAACTATGGCTACACCTTC; size: .; J: TRBJ1-2; D: TRBD1; V: TRBV2
CDR3: CAWTTWGIEGVAFF; DNA: TGTGCCTGGACAACCTGGGGGATAGAGGGGGTAGCTTTCTTT; size: .; J: TRBJ1-1; D: .; V: TRBV30
CDR3: CASSRSTSGSVNEQFF; DNA: TGTGCCAGCAGTCGCTCGACTAGCGGGAGTGTAAATGAGCAGTTCTTC; size: .; J: TRBJ2-1; D: TRBD2; V: TRBV27
CDR3: CASSVGGGSYNEQFF; DNA: TGTGCCAGCAGCGTAGGAGGCGGCTCCTACAATGAGCAGTTCTTC; size: .; J: TRBJ2-1; D: .; V: TRBV9
CDR3: CASSLVESEGGETQYF; DNA: TGTGCCAGCAGCTTAGTGGAGAGTGAGGGCGGGGAGACCCAGTACTTC; size: .; J: TRBJ2-5; D: .; V: TRBV7-2
CDR3: CASSYEGLYGYTF; DNA: TGTGCCAGCAGTTACGAGGGTCTCTATGGCTACACCTTC; size: few; J: TRBJ1-2; D: .; V: TRBV6-6
CDR3: CASRQHTGELFF; DNA: TGCGCCAGCAGACAGCACACCGGGGAGCTGTTTTTT; size: .; J: TRBJ2-2; D: .; V: TRBV10-2
CDR3: CAWSGDTETYGYTF; DNA: TGTGCCTGGAGTGGGGACACTGAGACCTATGGCTACACCTTC; size: .; J: TRBJ1-2; D: .; V: TRBV30
CDR3: CASSVAVAGETQYF; DNA: TGTGCCAGCAGCGTAGCGGTTGCCGGGGAGACCCAGTACTTC; size: few; J: TRBJ2-5; D: .; V: TRBV9
CDR3: CASRPGPSSGNTIYF; DNA: TGTGCCAGCAGGCCAGGGCCGAGCTCTGGAAACACCATATATTTT; size: .; J: TRBJ1-3; D: .; V: TRBV28
CDR3: CASRLAGNTEAFF; DNA: TGCGCCAGCAGACTGGCAGGGAACACTGAAGCTTTCTTT; size: .; J: TRBJ1-1; D: .; V: TRBV5-1
CDR3: CASSEQLAAPFSYNEQFF; DNA: TGTGCCAGCAGTGAGCAGTTAGCGGCCCCCTTTAGCTACAATGAGCAGTTCTTC; size: once; J: TRBJ2-1; D: .; V: TRBV6-4
CDR3: CAIGPGGANTEAFF; DNA: TGTGCCATCGGGCCGGGGGGGGCGAACACTGAAGCTTTCTTT; size: .; J: TRBJ1-1; D: .; V: TRBV10-3
CDR3: CASSLGAGGRQETQYF; DNA: TGTGCCAGCAGCTTAGGAGCAGGAGGGCGCCAAGAGACCCAGTACTTC; size: once; J: TRBJ2-5; D: .; V: TRBV11-2
CDR3: CASSPRTGTTSYGYTF; DNA: TGTGCCAGCAGCCCACGGACAGGGACCACTTCCTATGGCTACACCTTC; size: few; J: TRBJ1-2; D: TRBD1; V: TRBV7-9
CDR3: CSLKEGTDTQYF; DNA: TGCAGCTTGAAGGAGGGGACAGATACGCAGTATTTT; size: .; J: TRBJ2-3; D: .; V: TRBV29-1
CDR3: CASSEQGISGNTIYF; DNA: TGTGCCAGCAGTGAGCAGGGGATCTCTGGAAACACCATATATTTT; size: few; J: TRBJ1-3; D: .; V: TRBV2
CDR3: CASTGFGNQPQHF; DNA: TGTGCCAGCACGGGGTTCGGCAATCAGCCCCAGCATTTT; size: .; J: TRBJ1-5; D: .; V: TRBV25-1
CDR3: CSVWTGVYGYTF; DNA: TGCAGCGTATGGACAGGGGTGTACGGCTACACCTTC; size: .; J: TRBJ1-2; D: TRBD1; V: TRBV29-1
CDR3: CASLTGTGRDQPQHF; DNA: TGTGCCAGCCTTACCGGGACAGGGAGGGATCAGCCCCAGCATTTT; size: .; J: TRBJ1-5; D: TRBD1; V: TRBV6-5
CDR3: CASSLRVGLAGTDTQYF; DNA: TGTGCCAGCAGCCTCCGGGTGGGACTAGCAGGCACAGATACGCAGTATTTT; size: few; J: TRBJ2-3; D: TRBD2; V: TRBV11-3
CDR3: CASSLIGQGVETQYF; DNA: TGCGCCAGCAGCTTGATAGGACAGGGAGTGGAGACCCAGTACTTC; size: .; J: TRBJ2-5; D: TRBD1; V: TRBV5-1
CDR3: CASSPVTSGAYNEQFF; DNA: TGTGCCAGCTCACCCGTAACTAGCGGGGCCTACAATGAGCAGTTCTTC; size: .; J: TRBJ2-1; D: TRBD2; V: TRBV18
CDR3: CASSLYGGETQYF; DNA: TGTGCCAGCAGCTTGTATGGGGGGGAGACCCAGTACTTC; size: .; J: TRBJ2-5; D: .; V: TRBV5-5
CDR3: CASSLEARQEQFF; DNA: TGTGCCAGCAGCTTGGAAGCGAGGCAGGAGCAGTTCTTC; size: .; J: TRBJ2-1; D: .; V: TRBV5-6
CDR3: CASRGGRGKYNEQFF; DNA: TGTGCCAGCAGGGGAGGTCGCGGGAAATACAATGAGCAGTTCTTC; size: once; J: TRBJ2-1; D: .; V: TRBV11-3
CDR3: CAVGTVHLIQYF; DNA: TGTGCAGTTGGGACAGTTCATCTCATTCAGTACTTC; size: .; J: TRBJ2-4; D: TRBD1; V: TRBV6-4
CDR3: CAWSVLGSLNTEAFF; DNA: TGTGCCTGGAGTGTACTGGGCAGTCTGAACACTGAAGCTTTCTTT; size: .; J: TRBJ1-1; D: .; V: TRBV30
CDR3: CASSMDRGTGELFF; DNA: TGTGCCAGTAGTATGGATCGGGGAACCGGGGAGCTGTTTTTT; size: .; J: TRBJ2-2; D: .; V: TRBV19
CDR3: CASSKGTGAALLAQHF; DNA: TGTGCCAGTAGTAAAGGGACAGGCGCCGCGCTTTTGGCCCAGCATTTT; size: .; J: TRBJ1-5; D: TRBD1; V: TRBV19
CDR3: CASSQDRRGEAFF; DNA: TGTGCCAGCAGCCAAGATCGACGAGGGGAAGCTTTCTTT; size: .; J: TRBJ1-1; D: .; V: TRBV14
CDR3: CASSSGGGNQPQHF; DNA: TGTGCCAGCAGCTCGGGTGGCGGCAATCAGCCCCAGCATTTT; size: .; J: TRBJ1-5; D: .; V: TRBV5-5
CDR3: CAWSVGEPQHF; DNA: TGTGCCTGGAGTGTAGGGGAGCCCCAGCATTTT; size: .; J: TRBJ1-5; D: .; V: TRBV30
CDR3: CASSPRTGGSGELFF; DNA: TGTGCCAGCAGCCCACGGACAGGGGGGTCCGGGGAGCTGTTTTTT; size: .; J: TRBJ2-2; D: TRBD1; V: TRBV5-6
CDR3: CASSMGLQGGYTF; DNA: TGTGCCAGTAGTATGGGATTACAGGGCGGCTACACCTTC; size: .; J: TRBJ1-2; D: .; V: TRBV19
CDR3: CASSLEGAIWAEAFF; DNA: TGTGCCAGCAGCTTAGAGGGGGCGATTTGGGCTGAAGCTTTCTTT; size: .; J: TRBJ1-1; D: .; V: TRBV11-3
CDR3: CSGGQPLRTEAFF; DNA: TGCAGCGGGGGACAGCCGCTTAGGACTGAAGCTTTCTTT; size: .; J: TRBJ1-1; D: TRBD1; V: TRBV29-1
CDR3: CASSLALAGAQFF; DNA: TGTGCCAGCAGCTTAGCACTAGCGGGCGCCCAGTTCTTC; size: .; J: TRBJ2-1; D: TRBD2; V: TRBV13
CDR3: CASSFHQGAWAKNIQYF; DNA: TGTGCCAGCAGCTTTCATCAGGGGGCTTGGGCCAAAAACATTCAGTACTTC; size: .; J: TRBJ2-4; D: TRBD1; V: TRBV7-9
CDR3: CASSLLASWETQYF; DNA: TGTGCCAGCAGCTTACTAGCATCCTGGGAGACCCAGTACTTC; size: once; J: TRBJ2-5; D: .; V: TRBV5-4
CDR3: CASRLEQGKQFF; DNA: TGTGCCAGCAGGCTTGAACAGGGAAAACAGTTCTTC; size: .; J: TRBJ2-1; D: .; V: TRBV11-2
CDR3: CASSLGQIQPQHF; DNA: TGTGCCAGCAGTTTAGGACAGATCCAGCCCCAGCATTTT; size: .; J: TRBJ1-5; D: .; V: TRBV27
CDR3: CASSPVTGGTNTEAFF; DNA: TGTGCCAGCAGCCCCGTTACAGGAGGGACGAACACTGAAGCTTTCTTT; size: .; J: TRBJ1-1; D: .; V: TRBV11-3
CDR3: CASSPRGGIQETQYF; DNA: TGCGCCAGCAGCCCTCGCGGGGGAATACAAGAGACCCAGTACTTC; size: .; J: TRBJ2-5; D: TRBD2; V: TRBV4-1
CDR3: CASSLGPTVGNTIYF; DNA: TGCGCCAGCAGCTTGGGCCCGACAGTGGGAAACACCATATATTTT; size: many; J: TRBJ1-3; D: .; V: TRBV5-1
CDR3: CASSVGAGGHTGELFF; DNA: TGTGCCAGCAGCGTAGGGGCGGGGGGGCACACCGGGGAGCTGTTTTTT; size: .; J: TRBJ2-2; D: TRBD2; V: TRBV7-2
CDR3: CASSPYDSNTEAFF; DNA: TGTGCCAGCAGTCCCTATGACTCGAACACTGAAGCTTTCTTT; size: few; J: TRBJ1-1; D: .; V: TRBV6-1
CDR3: CASSLGGERGAFF; DNA: TGTGCCAGCAGCTTGGGGGGGGAAAGGGGAGCTTTCTTT; size: .; J: TRBJ1-1; D: .; V: TRBV5-4